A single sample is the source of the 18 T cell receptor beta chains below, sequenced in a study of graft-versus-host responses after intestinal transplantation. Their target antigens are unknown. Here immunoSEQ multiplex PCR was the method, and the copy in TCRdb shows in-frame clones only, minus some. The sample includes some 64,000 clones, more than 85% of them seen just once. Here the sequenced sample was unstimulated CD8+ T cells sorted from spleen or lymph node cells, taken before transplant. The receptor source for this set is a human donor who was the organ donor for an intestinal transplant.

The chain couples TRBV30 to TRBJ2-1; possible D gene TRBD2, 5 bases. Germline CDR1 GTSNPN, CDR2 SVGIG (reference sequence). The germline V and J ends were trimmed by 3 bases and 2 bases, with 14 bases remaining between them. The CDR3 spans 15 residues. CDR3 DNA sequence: TGTGCCTGGAGACGGAGGAACCTAGCCTACAATGAGCAGTTCTTC. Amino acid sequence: CAWRRRNLAYNEQFF. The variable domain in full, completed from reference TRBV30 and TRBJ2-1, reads SQTIHQWPATLVQPVGSPLSLECTVEGTSNPNLYWYRQAAGRGLQLLFYSVGIGQISSEVPQNLSASRPQDRQFILSSKKLLLSDSGFYLCAWRRRNLAYNEQFFGPGTRLTVL.

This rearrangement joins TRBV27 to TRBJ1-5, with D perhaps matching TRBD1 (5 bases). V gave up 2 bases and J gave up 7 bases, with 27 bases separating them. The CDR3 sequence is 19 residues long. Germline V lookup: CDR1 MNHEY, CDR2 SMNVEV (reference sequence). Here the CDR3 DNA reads TGTGCCAGCAGTTTACGGGCCCCAACAGGCGGCAAACACGACCAGCCCCAGCATTTT. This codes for CASSLRAPTGGKHDQPQHF.

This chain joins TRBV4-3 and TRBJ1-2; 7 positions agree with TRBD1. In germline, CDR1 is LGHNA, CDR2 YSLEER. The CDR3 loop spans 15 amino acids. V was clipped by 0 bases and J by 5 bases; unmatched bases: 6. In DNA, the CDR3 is TGCGCCAGCAGCCAAGACATGGAGACAGGGTATGGCTACACCTTC. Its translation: CASSQDMETGYGYTF.

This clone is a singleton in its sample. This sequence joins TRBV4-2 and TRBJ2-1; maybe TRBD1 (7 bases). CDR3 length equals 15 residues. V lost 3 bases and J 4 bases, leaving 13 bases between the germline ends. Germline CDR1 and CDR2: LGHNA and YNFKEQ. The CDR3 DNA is TGTGCCAGCAGCCACCGCAGGGGGGATTACAATGAGCAGTTCTTC. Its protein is CASSHRRGDYNEQFF.

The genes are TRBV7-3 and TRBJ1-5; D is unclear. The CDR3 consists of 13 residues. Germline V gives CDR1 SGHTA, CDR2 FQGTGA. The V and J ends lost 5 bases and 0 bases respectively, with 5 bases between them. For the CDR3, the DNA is TGTGCCAGCAGCCACAATAGCAATCAGCCCCAGCATTTT. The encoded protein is CASSHNSNQPQHF.

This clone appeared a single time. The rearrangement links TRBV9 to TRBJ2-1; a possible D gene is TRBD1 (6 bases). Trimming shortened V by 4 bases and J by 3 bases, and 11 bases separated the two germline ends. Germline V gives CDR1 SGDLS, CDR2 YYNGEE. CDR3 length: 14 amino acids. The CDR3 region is CASSPKDSYNEQFF. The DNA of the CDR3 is TGTGCCAGCAGCCCTAAGGACAGCTACAATGAGCAGTTCTTC.

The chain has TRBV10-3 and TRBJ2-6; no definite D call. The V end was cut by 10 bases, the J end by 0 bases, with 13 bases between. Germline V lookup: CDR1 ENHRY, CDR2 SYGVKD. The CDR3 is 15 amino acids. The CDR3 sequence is CATSKRNSGANVLTF. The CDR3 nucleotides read TGTGCCACCAGCAAGAGGAACTCTGGGGCCAACGTCCTGACTTTC.

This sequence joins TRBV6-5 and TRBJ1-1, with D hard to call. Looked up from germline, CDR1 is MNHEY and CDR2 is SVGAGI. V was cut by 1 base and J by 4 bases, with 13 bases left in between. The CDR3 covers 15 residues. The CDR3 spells CASSYLGWRSTEAFF. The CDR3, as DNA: TGTGCCAGCAGTTACTTGGGTTGGAGGAGCACTGAAGCTTTCTTT.

This CDR3 is CASSLAETRGAFF. In nucleotides, the CDR3 is TGTGCCAGCAGCTTAGCGGAGACAAGAGGGGCTTTCTTT. The rearrangement joins TRBV7-9 to TRBJ1-1; no reliable D call. The V end lost 0 bases, the J end lost 11 bases, and 13 bases lay between the germline ends. The CDR3 runs to 13 residues. Per germline, CDR1 SEHNR and CDR2 FQNEAQ (reference sequence).

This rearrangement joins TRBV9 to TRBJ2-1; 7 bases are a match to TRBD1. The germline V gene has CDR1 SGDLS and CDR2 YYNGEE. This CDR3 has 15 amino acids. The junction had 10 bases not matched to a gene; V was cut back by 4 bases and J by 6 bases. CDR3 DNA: TGTGCCAGCAGCCCCGTCGTGGGACAGATCAATGAGCAGTTCTTC. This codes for CASSPVVGQINEQFF.

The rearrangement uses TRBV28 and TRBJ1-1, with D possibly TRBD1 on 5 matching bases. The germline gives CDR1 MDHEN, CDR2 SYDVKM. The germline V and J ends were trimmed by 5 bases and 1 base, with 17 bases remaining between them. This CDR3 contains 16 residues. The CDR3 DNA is TGTGCCAGCAGTGGACCCCCCGGAGACAGGAACACTGAAGCTTTCTTT. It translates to CASSGPPGDRNTEAFF. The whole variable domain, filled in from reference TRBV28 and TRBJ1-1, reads DVKVTQSSRYLVKRTGEKVFLECVQDMDHENMFWYRQDPGLGLRLIYFSYDVKMKEKGDIPEGYSVSREKKERFSLILESASTNQTSMYLCASSGPPGDRNTEAFFGQGTRLTVV.

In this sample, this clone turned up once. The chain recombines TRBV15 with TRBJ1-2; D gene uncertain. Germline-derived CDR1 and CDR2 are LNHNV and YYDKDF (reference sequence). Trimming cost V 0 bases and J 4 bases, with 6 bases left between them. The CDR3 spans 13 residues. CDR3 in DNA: TGTGCCACCAGCAGAGATCACAGCTATGGCTACACCTTC. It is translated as CATSRDHSYGYTF.

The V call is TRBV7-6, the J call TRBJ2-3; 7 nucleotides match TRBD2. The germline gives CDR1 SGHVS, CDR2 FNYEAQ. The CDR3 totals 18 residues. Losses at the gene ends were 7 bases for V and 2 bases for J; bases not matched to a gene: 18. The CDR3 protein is CASTEVVGTNLPTDTQYF. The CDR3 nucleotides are TGTGCCAGCACCGAAGTCGTAGGGACTAACCTTCCCACAGATACGCAGTATTTT.

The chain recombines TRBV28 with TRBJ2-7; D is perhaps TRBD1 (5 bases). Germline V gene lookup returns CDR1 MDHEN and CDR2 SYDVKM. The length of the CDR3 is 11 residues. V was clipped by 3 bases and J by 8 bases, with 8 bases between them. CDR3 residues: CASSFNRQQYF. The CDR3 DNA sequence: TGTGCCAGCAGTTTCAACAGGCAGCAGTACTTC.

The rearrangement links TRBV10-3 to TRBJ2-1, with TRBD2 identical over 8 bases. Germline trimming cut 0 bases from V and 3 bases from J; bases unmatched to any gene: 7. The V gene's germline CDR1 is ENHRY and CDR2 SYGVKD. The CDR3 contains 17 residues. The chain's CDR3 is CAISESTTGTSYNEQFF. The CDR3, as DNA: TGTGCCATCAGTGAGTCGACTACCGGGACTAGCTACAATGAGCAGTTCTTC.

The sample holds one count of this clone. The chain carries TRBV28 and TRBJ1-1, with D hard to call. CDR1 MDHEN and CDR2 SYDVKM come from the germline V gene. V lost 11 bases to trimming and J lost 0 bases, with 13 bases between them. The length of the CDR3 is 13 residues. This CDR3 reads CAGRGGMNTEAFF. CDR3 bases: TGTGCCGGACGCGGAGGAATGAACACTGAAGCTTTCTTT.

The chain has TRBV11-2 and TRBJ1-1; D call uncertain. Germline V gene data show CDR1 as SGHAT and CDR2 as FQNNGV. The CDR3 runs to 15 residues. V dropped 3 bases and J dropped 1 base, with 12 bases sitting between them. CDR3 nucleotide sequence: TGTGCCAGCAGCTTGGGAGTCGGGCAGAACACTGAAGCTTTCTTT. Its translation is CASSLGVGQNTEAFF.

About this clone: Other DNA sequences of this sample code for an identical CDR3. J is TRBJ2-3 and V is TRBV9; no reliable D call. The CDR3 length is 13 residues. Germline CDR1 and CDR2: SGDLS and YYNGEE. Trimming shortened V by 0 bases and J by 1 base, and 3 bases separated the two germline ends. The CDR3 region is CASSVGGTDTQYF. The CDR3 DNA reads TGTGCCAGCAGCGTAGGCGGCACAGATACGCAGTATTTT.